The TCR beta chain described here comes from a study of radiation and T cells in renal cell carcinoma. Study background: Nephrectomy followed 15 Gy stereotactic body radiation by 4 weeks.

Time point noted: baseline pretreatment blood. Treatment here: 15 Gy SBRT to primary tumor, nephrectomy 4 weeks later. The table came from immunoSEQ multiplex PCR; TCRdb's copy has only in-frame clones and leaves some out. The repertoire holds tens of thousands of clones, with over 75% as singletons. CDR1 and CDR2 (germline): KGHSH, LQKENI. The CDR3 runs 14 residues. Trimming pared 5 bases from V and 6 bases from J, leaving 13 bases between. This chain connects TRBV18 to TRBJ2-2; D perhaps matches TRBD1 (6 bases). The sequence derives from a man between 60 and 75 years old with renal cell carcinoma. Sample: blood, taken from a patient whose treatment included radiotherapy and nephrectomy. CDR3 sequence reads: CASSIQGIAGELFF. CDR3 DNA: TGTGCCAGCTCAATCCAGGGGATCGCCGGGGAGCTGTTTTTT.